These 20 T cell receptor beta chains were all obtained from the same sample, sequenced in a study of blood T cells in healthy people across ages. Sample-barcoded 5' priming and a J-beta primer mix drove a second PCR of roughly 6 to 12 cycles. TCRdb redid the calling of the 5' RACE reads with MiXCR, one entry per CDR3 protein. Of under 2,000,000 distinct CDR3 sequences listed, around 50% are singletons. Sequencing was carried out using blood. These receptors were collected from a woman aged 35 to 49 in good health.

The chain carries TRBV12-3 or TRBV12-4 and TRBJ1-2, with D perhaps matching TRBD1 (6 bases). The CDR3 spans 15 residues. V was trimmed by 6 bases and J by 4 bases, leaving 18 bases between them. CDR3 DNA sequence: TGTGCCAGCAGCGGAACAGGGCCTTGGGGCTATGGCTACACCTTC. This translates into CASSGTGPWGYGYTF.

V is TRBV4-2 and J is TRBJ1-2; possible D gene TRBD1, 5 bases. With 0 bases removed from V and 5 bases from J, the gap between germline ends came to 13 bases. This CDR3 is 15 amino acids long. The germline V gene encodes CDR1 LGHNA and CDR2 YNFKEQ. The CDR3 spells CASSQDRGGGYGYTF. CDR3 bases: TGTGCCAGCAGCCAAGATCGTGGGGGGGGGTATGGCTACACCTTC.

J is TRBJ1-4 and V is TRBV12-3 or TRBV12-4; D is undetermined. Trimming left V 4 bases short and J 5 bases short, with 14 bases between. CDR3 length: 15 amino acids. In DNA, the CDR3 is TGTGCCAGCAGTTCCGGGAGTCGACCAAATGAAAAACTGTTTTTT. This encodes CASSSGSRPNEKLFF.

The chain couples TRBV7-9 to TRBJ1-2; maybe TRBD1 (6 bases). Trimming took off 6 bases at V and 5 bases at J, with 16 bases between the two ends. CDR1 SEHNR and CDR2 FQNEAQ come from the germline V gene (reference sequence). The CDR3 sequence is 14 residues long. DNA of the CDR3: TGTGCCAGCAGTCCTGGACAGACGGGTTATGGCTACACCTTC. Protein sequence: CASSPGQTGYGYTF.

This chain links TRBV7-2 with TRBJ2-3, with TRBD2 identical over 10 bases. This CDR3 comprises 17 residues. The J segment lost 2 bases and the V segment lost 1 base, leaving 6 bases of the junction unmatched. Looked up from germline, CDR1 is SGHTA and CDR2 is FQGNSA. The CDR3 here is CASSLERLAGVTDTQYF. CDR3 nucleotide sequence: TGTGCCAGCAGCTTAGAAAGGCTAGCGGGGGTCACAGATACGCAGTATTTT.

V is TRBV6-5 and J is TRBJ2-3; no firm D call. This CDR3 contains 16 residues. Germline V gene sequence: CDR1 MNHEY, CDR2 SVGAGI. Trimming took 0 bases from V and 0 from J, leaving 10 bases between them. The DNA of the CDR3 is TGTGCCAGCAGTTACTCCCCCGGGCAAAGCACAGATACGCAGTATTTT. Its translation is CASSYSPGQSTDTQYF.

The V gene is TRBV5-1, the J gene TRBJ2-5; D is possibly TRBD1 (6 bases). The CDR3 has 15 amino acids. Germline CDR1 SGHRS, CDR2 YFSETQ. The V gene lost 4 bases and the J gene lost 5 bases, with 18 bases spanning the gap. In DNA, the CDR3 is TGCGCCAGCAGCCAAGTCACGACAGGTCGGGAGACCCAGTACTTC. It yields the protein CASSQVTTGRETQYF. Based on the CDR3 plus reference TRBV5-1 and TRBJ2-5, the full variable domain is KAGVTQTPRYLIKTRGQQVTLSCSPISGHRSVSWYQQTPGQGLQFLFEYFSETQRNKGNFPGRFSGRQFSNSRSEMNVSTLELGDSALYLCASSQVTTGRETQYFGPGTRLLVL.

This chain uses TRBV6-2 or TRBV6-3 with TRBJ2-7; D might be TRBD2 (6 bases). The CDR3 is 14 residues long. V lost 6 bases and J 7 bases, leaving 19 bases between the germline ends. The V gene's germline CDR1 is MNHEY and CDR2 SVGEGT. CDR3 coding DNA: TGTGCCAGCAGGGGACTTTCCTCCTACAATGAGCAGTACTTC. Amino acids: CASRGLSSYNEQYF.

The chain links TRBV10-3 to TRBJ2-3, with D possibly TRBD2 on 6 matching bases. The CDR3 covers 15 residues. Looked up from germline, CDR1 is ENHRY and CDR2 is SYGVKD. The V gene lost 0 bases and the J gene lost 1 base, with 8 bases spanning the gap. The CDR3 sequence is CAISESPGGTDTQYF. The CDR3 DNA sequence: TGTGCCATCAGTGAGTCCCCGGGGGGCACAGATACGCAGTATTTT.

V gene TRBV10-3 combines with J gene TRBJ2-3, with TRBD2 matching 7 bases. Looked up from germline, CDR1 is ENHRY and CDR2 is SYGVKD. This CDR3 has 14 residues. V lost 11 bases to trimming and J lost 0 bases; unmatched junction nucleotides: 8. CDR3: CASQTSLSTDTQYF. CDR3 nucleotides: TGTGCCTCGCAGACTAGCCTTAGCACAGATACGCAGTATTTT.

As concerns this clonotype: A much larger clone is a single base away; this may be a read error. The V call is TRBV24-1, the J call TRBJ2-1, with 8 bases identical to TRBD1. CDR1 and CDR2 from the germline V gene are KGHDR and SFDVKD. V lost 7 bases and J lost 1; bases outside the gene matches: 5. The CDR3 extends over 15 amino acids. The CDR3 sequence is CATSLGDRSYNEQFF. CDR3 DNA: TGTGCCACCAGCTTGGGGGACAGGTCCTACAATGAGCAGTTCTTC.

The chain employs TRBV3-1 and TRBJ2-5; D not certain. V was trimmed by 1 base and J by 5 bases, leaving 5 bases between them. CDR1 is LGHDT and CDR2 is YNNKEL in the germline V gene (reference sequence). CDR3 size: 12 residues. The chain's CDR3 is CASSQGDETQYF. CDR3 nucleotides: TGTGCCAGCAGCCAAGGAGACGAGACCCAGTACTTC.

The chain combines TRBV29-1 with TRBJ1-2, with 8 bases that match TRBD1. J gave up 8 bases and V 6 bases, and 8 bases lay outside the gene matches. This CDR3 spans 12 amino acids. Germline V gene data show CDR1 as SQVTM and CDR2 as ANQGSEA. The CDR3 DNA reads TGCAGCGTGCGGACAGGGCTAAGGGGCTACACCTTC. Its translation: CSVRTGLRGYTF.

The V and J genes are TRBV25-1 and TRBJ2-1; possible D gene TRBD2, 5 bases. V shed 0 bases and J shed 5 bases, with 11 bases lying between them. The germline V gene encodes CDR1 MGHDK and CDR2 SYGVNS. CDR3 length equals 15 residues. The CDR3 is CASSEYAGGNNEQFF. In nucleotides, the CDR3 is TGTGCCAGCAGTGAATACGCAGGAGGAAACAATGAGCAGTTCTTC.

This clonotype was counted once. The rearrangement links TRBV5-1 to TRBJ2-3; TRBD2 matches at 12 bases. There are 17 residues in the CDR3. After removal of 7 bases from V and 4 bases from J, the junction contained 13 bases not matched to a gene. Germline V gene lookup returns CDR1 SGHRS and CDR2 YFSETQ. Here the CDR3 DNA reads TGCGCCAGCCGGATACTAGCGGGGGGTACTGGTGCAGATACGCAGTATTTT. Protein product: CASRILAGGTGADTQYF.

This chain links TRBV5-1 with TRBJ1-2; the match to TRBD1 covers 9 bases. The J segment lost 4 bases and the V segment lost 0 bases, leaving 7 bases of the junction unmatched. Germline values: CDR1 SGHRS, CDR2 YFSETQ. The CDR3 consists of 16 residues. This CDR3 reads CASSLGLTGGLYGYTF. The CDR3 nucleotides read TGCGCCAGCAGCTTGGGTCTGACAGGGGGTCTCTATGGCTACACCTTC.

As regards this clonotype: A read error may produce the germline difference seen at one junction end. This chain joins TRBV20-1 and TRBJ2-7; tentatively, D is TRBD2 (5 bases). The CDR3 is 15 amino acids. Germline V gene sequence: CDR1 DFQATT, CDR2 SNEGSKA (reference sequence). For the CDR3, the DNA is TGCGGTGCTAGAGCCGACCGTTACGGGGATTACGAGCAGTACTTC. This sequence encodes CGARADRYGDYEQYF.

The chain recombines TRBV4-3 with TRBJ2-3, with 11 positions matching TRBD2. From germline, CDR1 is LGHNA and CDR2 YSLEER. Trimming at V came to 3 bases and at J to 2 bases, leaving 7 bases not matched to a gene. The CDR3 loop spans 17 amino acids. The CDR3 sequence: CASSQALAGEITDTQYF. The CDR3 DNA reads as TGCGCCAGCAGCCAGGCACTAGCGGGGGAAATCACAGATACGCAGTATTTT.

The chain has TRBV7-8 and TRBJ2-3, with D maybe TRBD2 (6 bases). The CDR3 runs 21 residues. Per the germline V gene, CDR1 is SGHVS and CDR2 is FQNEAQ. V lost 4 bases and J lost 6, with 35 bases in between. The CDR3 spells CASSSPDEYRSRGSPLDTQYF. The CDR3 nucleotides read TGTGCCAGCAGCTCCCCGGACGAGTATCGGTCCCGGGGGTCTCCTTTGGATACGCAGTATTTT.

This chain joins TRBV4-3 and TRBJ2-7, with 8 nucleotides matching TRBD2. In germline, CDR1 is LGHNA, CDR2 YSLEER. This CDR3 is 18 amino acids long. V trimming: 0 bases; J trimming: 0 bases; junction bases outside the gene matches: 10. This CDR3 is CASSQDRVGAGGSYEQYF. DNA for the CDR3: TGCGCCAGCAGCCAAGATCGGGTTGGGGCGGGGGGCTCCTACGAGCAGTACTTC.